This entry lists 16 T cell receptor beta chains sequenced from one sample in a study of graft-versus-host responses after intestinal transplantation. Libraries were prepared by immunoSEQ multiplex PCR; TCRdb keeps only in-frame clonotypes and omits some of them. The sample includes tens of thousands of clones, roughly 89% of them seen just once. The material sequenced was PBMCs, taken about 93 weeks after intestinal transplant. The source of these receptors is a human patient who received an intestinal transplant, so some T cells may come from the graft donor.

V gene TRBV5-1 combines with J gene TRBJ2-7, with 7 nucleotides matching TRBD1. The V segment lost 0 bases and the J segment 3 bases; nucleotides outside the gene matches: 0. CDR3 length: 13 residues. Per germline, CDR1 SGHRS and CDR2 YFSETQ. The CDR3 region is CASSLDRGYEQYF. In nucleotides, the CDR3 is TGCGCCAGCAGCTTGGACAGGGGCTACGAGCAGTACTTC.

A single count supports this clone. The chain links TRBV19 to TRBJ1-3; D is uncertain. The V gene lost 6 bases and the J gene lost 2 bases, with 11 bases spanning the gap. The CDR3 contains 14 residues. CDR1 is LNHDA, CDR2 SQIVND, per germline (reference sequence). CDR3 coding DNA: TGTGCCAGTAGGAACCCGTCGGCTGGAAACACCATATATTTT. It encodes CASRNPSAGNTIYF.

The chain uses TRBV5-1 and TRBJ2-7; tentatively, D is TRBD2 (7 bases). The CDR3 totals 16 residues. With 4 bases removed from V and 2 bases from J, the gap between germline ends came to 19 bases. The germline gives CDR1 SGHRS, CDR2 YFSETQ. Here the CDR3 DNA reads TGCGCCAGCAGCCCGGAGGGGAGGGGGGGCCCCTACGAGCAGTACTTC. It specifies CASSPEGRGGPYEQYF.

The V gene is TRBV7-9, the J gene TRBJ1-6; no clear D gene. The CDR3 contains 13 residues. Trimming shortened V by 1 base and J by 13 bases, and 11 bases separated the two germline ends. Germline V CDR1 and CDR2: SEHNR, FQNEAQ (reference sequence). Written as DNA, the CDR3 is TGTGCCAGCAGCTTAGGCTCCGAAGCGCCCCTCCACTTT. It is translated as CASSLGSEAPLHF.

Comment on this clone: Germline is not matched at one junction end, which may reflect a read error. This sequence joins TRBV2 and TRBJ2-1, with TRBD2 matching over 10 bases. Germline V CDR1 and CDR2: SNHLY, FYNNEI. CDR3 length equals 12 residues. CDR3 sequence (DNA): TGTGCCAGCAGTGACGAGCGGGGGGGGCCGGTCTTC. As protein: CASSDERGGPVF.

J is TRBJ2-5 and V is TRBV4-2; 10 bases map to TRBD2. The CDR3 is 17 residues long. The V and J ends lost 0 bases and 5 bases, in that order; junction bases with no gene match: 9. Looked up from germline, CDR1 is LGHNA and CDR2 is YNFKEQ. CDR3 coding DNA: TGTGCCAGCAGCCAAGATTCTACTAGCGGGGCCGGGGAGACCCAGTACTTC. It codes for CASSQDSTSGAGETQYF.

The chain uses TRBV6-6 and TRBJ1-6, with D possibly TRBD1 on 5 matching bases. From germline, CDR1 is MNHNY and CDR2 SVGAGI (reference sequence). V lost 5 bases and J 6 bases, leaving 14 bases between the germline ends. This CDR3 has 15 residues. The CDR3 sequence is CASSRGVDINSPLHF. In DNA form, the CDR3 reads TGTGCCAGCAGTAGGGGTGTCGATATTAATTCACCCCTCCACTTT.

The CDR3 reads CASSVIATDTQYF. CDR3 bases: TGTGCCAGCAGCGTAATCGCGACAGATACGCAGTATTTT. The rearrangement uses TRBV9 and TRBJ2-3; no firm D call. V was shortened by 1 base and J by 3 bases, with 6 bases between the two germline ends. Looked up from germline, CDR1 is SGDLS and CDR2 is YYNGEE. CDR3 length: 13 residues.

The V gene is TRBV12-5, the J gene TRBJ1-1, with 10 bases fitting TRBD1. The CDR3 spans 13 residues. With V trimmed by 6 bases and J by 5 bases, 3 bases remained unmatched. Germline values: CDR1 LGHNT, CDR2 FRNRAP. CDR3 coding DNA: TGTGCTAGTGGGGCGGACAGGGGGACTGAAGCTTTCTTT. Protein: CASGADRGTEAFF.

This clone has just one count. This chain uses TRBV19 with TRBJ2-7; D uncertain. Trimming stripped 4 bases from V and 0 bases from J, with 10 bases between. From germline, CDR1 is LNHDA and CDR2 SQIVND (reference sequence). The CDR3 is made up of 14 amino acids. The CDR3 sequence: CASSSRADSYEQYF. For the CDR3, the DNA is TGTGCCAGTAGTAGTAGGGCCGACTCCTACGAGCAGTACTTC.

The chain combines TRBV19 with TRBJ1-5; D not resolved. The CDR3 has 14 residues. CDR1 and CDR2 (germline): LNHDA, SQIVND (reference sequence). Trimming took off 5 bases at V and 0 bases at J, with 8 bases between the two ends. The CDR3 region is CASSPGYSNQPQHF. The CDR3 nucleotides read TGTGCCAGTAGTCCCGGATATAGCAATCAGCCCCAGCATTTT.

This chain joins TRBV27 and TRBJ1-2; 7 nucleotides line up with TRBD1. The V gene end was trimmed by 6 bases and the J gene end by 2 bases; junction bases not matched to a gene: 6. CDR1 is MNHEY, CDR2 SMNVEV, per germline (reference sequence). CDR3 length: 14 amino acids. CDR3 sequence (DNA): TGTGCCAGCAGGGATTCGACAGGGAACTATGGCTACACCTTC. Protein sequence: CASRDSTGNYGYTF.

The chain carries TRBV4-1 and TRBJ1-2; a possible D gene is TRBD1 (6 bases). Between the trimmed V and J ends, which lost 0 bases and 8 bases, there was a span of 13 bases. The V gene's germline CDR1 is MGHRA and CDR2 YSYEKL. The CDR3 length is 14 residues. The CDR3 DNA sequence: TGCGCCAGCAGCCAAGAAGGGGGGGCGCGGGGCTACACCTTC. It specifies CASSQEGGARGYTF.

This sequence joins TRBV7-9 and TRBJ2-7, with 7 bases fitting TRBD1. Germline CDR1 reads SEHNR; CDR2 reads FQNEAQ (reference sequence). CDR3 size: 18 residues. Germline trimming cut 5 bases from V and 0 bases from J; bases unmatched to any gene: 16. CDR3 in DNA: TGTGCCAGCAGCCGAACCAACAGGGGCCCACCCAGCTCCTACGAGCAGTACTTC. Its translation: CASSRTNRGPPSSYEQYF.

The V call is TRBV5-1, the J call TRBJ1-1; 7 bases align to TRBD1. After removal of 0 bases from V and 3 bases from J, the junction contained 8 bases not matched to a gene. The CDR3 is 16 amino acids. CDR1 is SGHRS, CDR2 YFSETQ, per germline. Here the CDR3 DNA reads TGCGCCAGCAGCTTGGGACAGGGCAGCGGGGACACTGAAGCTTTCTTT. As protein: CASSLGQGSGDTEAFF.

The chain has TRBV7-9 and TRBJ2-5; perhaps TRBD1 as D (6 bases). The V and J ends lost 0 bases and 10 bases respectively, with 18 bases between them. Germline V CDR1 and CDR2: SEHNR, FQNEAQ (reference sequence). The CDR3 covers 15 residues. The CDR3 nucleotides read TGTGCCAGCAGCTTAGCGGACAGTAACCCAACCGACCAGTACTTC. It yields the protein CASSLADSNPTDQYF.